The table lists the clone carrying this T cell receptor beta chain with a few counts. The target antigen is unknown. This sample was taken from a study of response to subunit inactivated influenza vaccine. General observations from the study: T cells newly recruited by each seasonal influenza vaccination are few, the authors suggested.

One entry per CDR3 protein results from TCRdb running MiXCR on the RT-PCR reads. The sample shows over 750,000 distinct CDR3 sequences, 21% of them seen only once. The receptor comes from a man aged 50 to 60 who received an inactivated influenza vaccine. The source material was PBMCs from blood, sampled around 5 days after vaccination.

The CDR3 nucleotides read TGTGCCAGCAGTTTTGGACCCCTTAATTCACCCCTCCACTTT. This codes for CASSFGPLNSPLHF. The J gene is TRBJ1-6, the V gene TRBV12-3 or TRBV12-4; D is unresolved. The CDR3 sequence is 14 residues long. Trimming cost V 3 bases and J 6 bases, with 9 bases left between them.